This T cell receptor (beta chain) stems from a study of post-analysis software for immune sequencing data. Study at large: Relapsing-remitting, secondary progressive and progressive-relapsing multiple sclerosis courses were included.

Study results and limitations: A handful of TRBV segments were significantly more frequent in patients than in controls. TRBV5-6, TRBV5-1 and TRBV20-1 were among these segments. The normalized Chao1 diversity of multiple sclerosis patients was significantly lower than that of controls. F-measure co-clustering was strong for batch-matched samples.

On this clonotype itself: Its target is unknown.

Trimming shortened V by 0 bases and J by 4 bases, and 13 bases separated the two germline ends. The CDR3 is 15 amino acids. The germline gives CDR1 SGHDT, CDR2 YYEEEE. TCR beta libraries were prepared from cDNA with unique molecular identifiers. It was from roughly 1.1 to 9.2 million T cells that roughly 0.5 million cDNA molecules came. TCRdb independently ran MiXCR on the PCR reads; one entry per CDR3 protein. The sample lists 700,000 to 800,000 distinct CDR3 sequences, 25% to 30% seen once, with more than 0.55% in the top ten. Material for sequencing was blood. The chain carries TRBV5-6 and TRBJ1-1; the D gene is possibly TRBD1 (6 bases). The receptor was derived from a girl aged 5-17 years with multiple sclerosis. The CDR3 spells CASSLVGGRGTEAFF. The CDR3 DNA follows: TGTGCCAGCAGCTTGGTGGGGGGCAGGGGCACTGAAGCTTTCTTT.